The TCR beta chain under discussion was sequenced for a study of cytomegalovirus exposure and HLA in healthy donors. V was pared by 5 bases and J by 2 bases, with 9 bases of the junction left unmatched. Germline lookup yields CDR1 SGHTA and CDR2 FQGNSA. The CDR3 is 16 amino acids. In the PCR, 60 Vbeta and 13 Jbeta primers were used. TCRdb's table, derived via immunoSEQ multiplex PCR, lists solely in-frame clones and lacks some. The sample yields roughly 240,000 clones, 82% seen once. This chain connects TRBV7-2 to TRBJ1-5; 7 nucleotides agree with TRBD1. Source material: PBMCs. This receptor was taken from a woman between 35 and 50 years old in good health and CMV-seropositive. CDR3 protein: CASSPDRVGGNQPQHF. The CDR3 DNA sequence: TGTGCCAGCAGCCCCGACAGGGTAGGTGGCAATCAGCCCCAGCATTTT.